The 19 T cell receptor beta chains listed next were all sequenced from one sample in a study of PD-L1 blockade in urothelial cancer. TCRdb's table, derived via immunoSEQ multiplex PCR, lists solely in-frame clones and lacks some. The table includes some 50,000 clones, approximately 85% detected once. Time point indicated: peripheral blood 6 weeks after treatment start. Sequences were derived from PBMCs, sampled around atezolizumab (anti-PD-L1) treatment. These receptors originate from a man in his fifties with urothelial cancer.

The chain employs TRBV2 and TRBJ2-2; weak D call: TRBD2 (6 bases). There are 14 residues in the CDR3. The germline gives CDR1 SNHLY, CDR2 FYNNEI. V shed 7 bases and J shed 6 bases, with 15 bases lying between them. The CDR3 region has the DNA TGTGCCAGCAAGAGACTAGTGGGGGCCGGGGAGCTGTTTTTT. This gives the protein CASKRLVGAGELFF.

This sequence joins TRBV15 and TRBJ2-3; 16 bases line up with TRBD2. Germline V CDR1 and CDR2: LNHNV, YYDKDF (reference sequence). The CDR3 sequence is 18 residues long. The V segment lost 0 bases and the J segment 4 bases; nucleotides outside the gene matches: 4. This CDR3 reads CATSREVGTSGRADTQYF. The CDR3 DNA reads as TGTGCCACCAGCAGAGAAGTAGGGACTAGCGGGAGGGCAGATACGCAGTATTTT.

The chain carries TRBV5-1 and TRBJ1-2, with TRBD1 matching over 7 bases. The CDR3 loop spans 17 amino acids. The germline V gene has CDR1 SGHRS and CDR2 YFSETQ. J gave up 2 bases and V 4 bases, and 14 bases lay outside the gene matches. This CDR3 reads CASSPGQPNLRNYGYTF. The CDR3 region has the DNA TGCGCCAGCAGCCCGGGACAGCCAAACCTAAGGAACTATGGCTACACCTTC.

This chain connects TRBV29-1 to TRBJ2-4, with 11 bases identical to TRBD1. CDR3 length: 13 residues. V lost 4 bases, J lost 8 bases, and 4 bases stayed unmatched. Looked up from germline, CDR1 is SQVTM and CDR2 is ANQGSEA. CDR3 bases: TGCAGCGTTGGGAGGACAGGGGGCGACATTCAGTACTTC. It encodes CSVGRTGGDIQYF.

The CDR3 DNA reads as TGTGCCAGCAGTTACCGGTCTGGAGAGACCCAGTACTTC. Its protein product is CASSYRSGETQYF. This chain joins TRBV6-5 and TRBJ2-5, with D unclear. V was shortened by 2 bases and J by 4 bases, with 8 bases between the two germline ends. Germline values: CDR1 MNHEY, CDR2 SVGAGI. The CDR3 length is 13 residues.

In the case of this clone: The DNA is omitted, as the CDR3 cannot be located on it reliably, and the CDR3 follows TCRdb's listing. The chain combines TRBV12-1 with TRBJ2-7; the table calls TRBD1, which could not be checked here. TRBV12-1 is classified as a pseudogene. The CDR3 is 22 amino acids in total, end residues counted. The CDR3 here is CASSFGSGTGGHSRLVVSEQYF.

The rearrangement links TRBV21-1 to TRBJ2-7; the D call TRBD1 from the table was never checked on the DNA. TRBV21-1 constitutes a pseudogene. CDR3 length equals 17 residues. As DNA, the CDR3 is TGTGCCAGCAGCAAAGTTTCCTCTACAGGGAAGTCCTACGAGCAGTACTTC. Amino acid sequence: CASSKVSSTGKSYEQYF.

The V and J genes are TRBV19 and TRBJ2-2; 13 nucleotides match TRBD2. V was clipped by 5 bases and J by 4 bases; unmatched bases: 7. This CDR3 is built from 17 residues. Germline CDR1 reads LNHDA; CDR2 reads SQIVND (reference sequence). This CDR3 reads CASSPRLAGGITGELFF. As DNA, the CDR3 is TGTGCCAGTAGTCCTCGACTAGCGGGAGGTATCACCGGGGAGCTGTTTTTT.

The rearrangement links TRBV6-4 to TRBJ2-1, with 8 bases fitting TRBD1. The CDR3 is 16 amino acids. Germline-derived CDR1 and CDR2 are MRHNA and SNTAGT. The V segment lost 6 bases and the J segment 3 bases; nucleotides outside the gene matches: 10. In nucleotides, the CDR3 is TGTGCCAGCAGCGACCTTCCGGGACAGGACTACAATGAGCAGTTCTTC. Translation gives CASSDLPGQDYNEQFF.

The V and J genes are TRBV9 and TRBJ2-2, with TRBD1 matching 9 bases. The CDR3 is made up of 15 amino acids. Germline V gene sequence: CDR1 SGDLS, CDR2 YYNGEE. J lost 4 bases, V lost 3 bases, and 4 bases had no gene match. CDR3 sequence reads: CASSAGQGSTGELFF. The CDR3, as DNA: TGTGCCAGCAGCGCGGGACAGGGCTCCACCGGGGAGCTGTTTTTT.

The chain joins TRBV27 to TRBJ2-3, with D possibly matching TRBD1 (5 bases). Trimming left V 6 bases short and J 5 bases short, with 12 bases between. The CDR3 is made up of 13 amino acids. From germline, CDR1 is MNHEY and CDR2 SMNVEV (reference sequence). The CDR3 protein is CASSRQGIDTQYF. CDR3 coding DNA: TGTGCCAGCAGCAGGCAGGGAATAGATACGCAGTATTTT.

This clone was seen a single time. The rearrangement joins TRBV30 to TRBJ2-2; a possible D gene is TRBD2 (5 bases). Germline lookup yields CDR1 GTSNPN and CDR2 SVGIG (reference sequence). The CDR3 is made up of 14 amino acids. Trimming took off 0 bases at V and 5 bases at J, with 10 bases between the two ends. The CDR3, as DNA: TGTGCCTGGAGTGTGAGGGCTGGTACCGGGGAGCTGTTTTTT. Its protein is CAWSVRAGTGELFF.

The chain recombines TRBV19 with TRBJ1-1; D call uncertain. Germline V gene data show CDR1 as LNHDA and CDR2 as SQIVND (reference sequence). Trimming pared 8 bases from V and 0 bases from J, leaving 10 bases between. The CDR3 contains 13 residues. The CDR3, as DNA: TGTGCCAGTGATTCGGGGTTGAACACTGAAGCTTTCTTT. As protein: CASDSGLNTEAFF.

V usage is TRBV6-6 and J usage is TRBJ1-3, with a weak D call TRBD1 (6 bases). V was trimmed by 2 bases and J by 4 bases, leaving 9 bases between them. CDR3 size: 14 residues. Germline V gene lookup returns CDR1 MNHNY and CDR2 SVGAGI (reference sequence). The CDR3 spells CASSYGTTGNTIYF. The CDR3 nucleotides are TGTGCCAGCAGTTACGGGACAACCGGAAACACCATATATTTT.

The gene calls are TRBV7-8 and TRBJ2-7; 10 positions agree with TRBD1. Germline assignment: CDR1 SGHVS and CDR2 FQNEAQ. The CDR3 has 15 amino acids. The V and J ends lost 4 bases and 0 bases, in that order; junction bases with no gene match: 3. CDR3 sequence reads: CASSSGQGYSYEQYF. Written as DNA, the CDR3 is TGTGCCAGCAGCTCGGGACAGGGGTACTCCTACGAGCAGTACTTC.

This sequence joins TRBV27 and TRBJ2-5; 12 nucleotides line up with TRBD2. Trimming cost V 6 bases and J 4 bases; bases outside gene matches: 3. The length of the CDR3 is 14 residues. Germline V lookup: CDR1 MNHEY, CDR2 SMNVEV (reference sequence). CDR3 sequence: CASRTSGRLETQYF. In DNA form, the CDR3 reads TGTGCCAGCAGAACTAGCGGGAGGTTAGAGACCCAGTACTTC.

The CDR3 loop is CASIAGKAFF. In DNA form, the CDR3 reads TGTGCCAGCATAGCAGGGAAAGCTTTCTTT. The rearrangement uses TRBV2 and TRBJ1-1; D might be TRBD1 (5 bases). The CDR3 has 10 amino acids. V shed 7 bases and J shed 9 bases, with 9 bases lying between them. The germline gives CDR1 SNHLY, CDR2 FYNNEI.

The rearrangement uses TRBV5-6 and TRBJ2-7, with 11 positions matching TRBD2. The CDR3 contains 14 residues. Per germline, CDR1 SGHDT and CDR2 YYEEEE. V shed 3 bases, J shed 2 bases, and the junction held 1 base outside the gene matches. The CDR3 nucleotides are TGTGCCAGCAGCTATAGCGGGGGGGCCTACGAGCAGTACTTC. It is translated as CASSYSGGAYEQYF.

The rearrangement joins TRBV6-1 to TRBJ2-7; a weak D match, TRBD1 (6 bases). The CDR3 loop spans 15 amino acids. Germline loops: CDR1 MNHNS, CDR2 SASEGT. V was cut by 5 bases and J by 0 bases, with 14 bases left in between. DNA of the CDR3: TGTGCCAGCAGTACACAGGGTCTACCCTCCTACGAGCAGTACTTC. This sequence encodes CASSTQGLPSYEQYF.